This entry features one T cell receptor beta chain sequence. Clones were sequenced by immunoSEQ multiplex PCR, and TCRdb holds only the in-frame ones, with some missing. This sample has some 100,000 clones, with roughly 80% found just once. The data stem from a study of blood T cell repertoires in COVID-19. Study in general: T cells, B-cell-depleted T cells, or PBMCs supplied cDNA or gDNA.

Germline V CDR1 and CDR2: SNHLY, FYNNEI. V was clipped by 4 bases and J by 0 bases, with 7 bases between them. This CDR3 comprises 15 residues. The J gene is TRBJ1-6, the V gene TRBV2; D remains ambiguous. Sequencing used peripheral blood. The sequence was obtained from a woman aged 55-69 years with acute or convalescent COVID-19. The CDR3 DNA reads TGTGCCAGCAGTGGGCTCAGCTCCTATAATTCACCCCTCCACTTT. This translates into CASSGLSSYNSPLHF.